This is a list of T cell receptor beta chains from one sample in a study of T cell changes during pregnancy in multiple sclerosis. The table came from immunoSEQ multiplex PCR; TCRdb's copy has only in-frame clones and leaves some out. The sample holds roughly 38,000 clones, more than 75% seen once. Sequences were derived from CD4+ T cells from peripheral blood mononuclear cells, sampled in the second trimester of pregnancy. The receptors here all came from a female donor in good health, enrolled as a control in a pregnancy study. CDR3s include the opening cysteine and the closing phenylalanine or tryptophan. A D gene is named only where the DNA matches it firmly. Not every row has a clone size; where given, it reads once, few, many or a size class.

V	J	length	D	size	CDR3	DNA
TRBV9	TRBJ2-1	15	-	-	CASSVNRGMVDEQFF	TGTGCCAGCAGTGTTAACCGGGGGATGGTGGATGAGCAGTTCTTC
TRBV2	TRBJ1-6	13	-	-	CASRRKGDSPLHF	TGTGCCAGCAGACGTAAGGGGGATTCACCCCTCCACTTT
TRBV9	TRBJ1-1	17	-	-	CASSVGAGWKLGTEAFF	TGTGCCAGCAGCGTAGGGGCAGGCTGGAAATTGGGCACTGAAGCTTTCTTT
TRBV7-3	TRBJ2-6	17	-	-	CASSLTPDFSGANVLTF	TGTGCCAGCAGCTTAACCCCGGACTTCTCTGGGGCCAACGTCCTGACTTTC
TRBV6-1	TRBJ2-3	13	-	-	CASSVAIPDTQYF	TGTGCCAGCAGTGTTGCGATCCCAGATACGCAGTATTTT
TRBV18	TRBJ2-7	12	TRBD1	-	CASSDRVNEQYF	TGTGCCAGCTCCGACAGGGTCAACGAGCAGTACTTC
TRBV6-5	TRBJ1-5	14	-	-	CASMPRGGHQPQHF	TGTGCCAGCATGCCCCGGGGGGGTCATCAGCCCCAGCATTTT
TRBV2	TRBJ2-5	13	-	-	CASSVRRQETQYF	TGTGCCAGCAGTGTAAGGCGGCAAGAGACCCAGTACTTC
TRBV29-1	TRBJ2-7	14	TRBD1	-	CSVSGTGVSYEQYF	TGCAGCGTCTCCGGGACAGGGGTCTCCTACGAGCAGTACTTC
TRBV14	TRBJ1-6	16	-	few	CASSPLTEGYNSPLHF	TGTGCCAGCAGCCCCCTCACCGAGGGTTATAATTCACCCCTCCACTTT
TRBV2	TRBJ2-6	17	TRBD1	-	CASRPGQGLSGANVLTF	TGTGCCAGCAGGCCGGGACAGGGCCTCTCTGGGGCCAACGTCCTGACTTTC
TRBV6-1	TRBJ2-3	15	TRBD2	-	CASSGEGLAGNTQYF	TGTGCCAGCAGTGGAGAAGGGCTAGCGGGGAATACGCAGTATTTT
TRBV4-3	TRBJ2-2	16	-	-	CASSAKDSTNTGELFF	TGCGCCAGCAGCGCCAAGGACAGTACGAACACCGGGGAGCTGTTTTTT
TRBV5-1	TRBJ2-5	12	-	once	CASSWEKETQYF	TGCGCCAGCAGCTGGGAGAAAGAGACCCAGTACTTC
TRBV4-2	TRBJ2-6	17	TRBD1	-	CASSPATGASGANVLTF	TGTGCCAGCAGCCCTGCGACAGGGGCCTCTGGGGCCAACGTCCTGACTTTC
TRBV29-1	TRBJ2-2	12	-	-	CSVKLFTGELFF	TGCAGCGTTAAACTATTTACCGGGGAGCTGTTTTTT
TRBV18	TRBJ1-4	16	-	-	CASSQHRPTTNEKLFF	TGTGCCAGCTCACAGCACAGACCCACAACTAATGAAAAACTGTTTTTT
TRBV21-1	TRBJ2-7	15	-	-	CASSKVVELKYEQYF	TGTGCCAGCAGCAAAGTAGTAGAGCTAAAATACGAGCAGTACTTC
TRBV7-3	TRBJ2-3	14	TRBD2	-	CVSSSGLAADTQYF	TGTGTCAGCAGCTCCGGACTAGCAGCAGATACGCAGTATTTT
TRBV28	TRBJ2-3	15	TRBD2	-	CASRARGGAQDTQYF	TGTGCCAGCAGGGCCCGGGGGGGGGCTCAAGATACGCAGTATTTT
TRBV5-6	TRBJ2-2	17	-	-	CASSPKGRGTNAGELFF	TGTGCCAGCAGCCCCAAAGGTCGGGGGACGAACGCCGGGGAGCTGTTTTTT
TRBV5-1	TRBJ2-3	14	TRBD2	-	CASTRLAGDYTQYF	TGCGCCAGCACACGGCTAGCGGGTGATTATACGCAGTATTTT
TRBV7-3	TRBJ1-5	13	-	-	CASSLQPGQPQHF	TGTGCCAGCAGCTTACAGCCAGGACAGCCCCAGCATTTT
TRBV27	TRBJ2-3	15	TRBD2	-	CASRRLAPSTDTQYF	TGTGCCAGCAGGAGACTAGCGCCTAGCACAGATACGCAGTATTTT
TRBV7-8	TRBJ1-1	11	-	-	CASSFDTEAFF	TGTGCCAGCAGCTTCGACACTGAAGCTTTCTTT
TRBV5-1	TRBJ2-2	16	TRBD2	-	CASSLEGLANTGELFF	TGCGCCAGCAGCTTGGAAGGACTAGCGAACACCGGGGAGCTGTTTTTT
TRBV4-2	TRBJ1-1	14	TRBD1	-	CASSHPDRDTEAFF	TGTGCCAGCAGCCACCCGGACAGGGACACTGAAGCTTTCTTT
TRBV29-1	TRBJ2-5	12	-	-	CSTPQGRETQYF	TGCAGCACGCCCCAGGGGAGAGAGACCCAGTACTTC
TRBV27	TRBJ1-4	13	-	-	CASSFKTNEKLFF	TGTGCCAGCAGTTTTAAAACTAATGAAAAACTGTTTTTT
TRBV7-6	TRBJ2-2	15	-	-	CASSFAVLAAGELFF	TGTGCCAGCAGCTTCGCCGTACTAGCTGCGGGGGAGCTGTTTTTT
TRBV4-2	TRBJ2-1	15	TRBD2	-	CASSQERLADNEQFF	TGTGCCAGCAGCCAAGAACGGCTAGCGGACAATGAGCAGTTCTTC
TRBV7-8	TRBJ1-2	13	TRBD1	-	CASSRDRDYGYTF	TGTGCCAGCAGCAGGGACAGAGACTATGGCTACACCTTC
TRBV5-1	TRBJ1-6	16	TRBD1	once	CASSFLTGGNNSPLHF	TGCGCCAGCAGCTTTTTAACAGGGGGGAATAATTCACCCCTCCACTTT
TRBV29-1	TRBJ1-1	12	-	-	CSAGTPNTEAFF	TGCAGCGCCGGGACTCCCAACACTGAAGCTTTCTTT
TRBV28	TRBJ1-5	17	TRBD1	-	CASSFRGTGYSNQPQHF	TGTGCCAGCAGTTTCAGGGGGACAGGTTATAGCAATCAGCCCCAGCATTTT
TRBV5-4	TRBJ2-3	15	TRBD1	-	CASSLAGTATDTQYF	TGTGCCAGCAGCTTGGCCGGGACAGCCACAGATACGCAGTATTTT
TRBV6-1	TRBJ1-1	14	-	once	CASSQRGGNTEAFF	TGTGCCAGCAGCCAAAGGGGGGGGAACACTGAAGCTTTCTTT
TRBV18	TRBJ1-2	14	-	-	CASSPRTDFYGYTF	TGTGCCAGCTCACCACGGACAGACTTCTATGGCTACACCTTC
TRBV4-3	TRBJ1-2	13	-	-	CASRDSPNYGYTF	TGCGCCAGCCGAGACAGTCCTAACTATGGCTACACCTTC
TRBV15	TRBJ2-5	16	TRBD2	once	CATSSYSGGRAETQYF	TGTGCCACCAGCTCTTATAGCGGGGGAAGGGCAGAGACCCAGTACTTC
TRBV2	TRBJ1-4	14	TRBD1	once	CASNTGQGYEKLFF	TGTGCCAGCAATACGGGACAGGGATATGAAAAACTGTTTTTT
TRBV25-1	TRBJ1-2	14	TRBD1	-	CASSGTGLGYGYTF	TGTGCCAGCAGTGGGACAGGGCTTGGCTATGGCTACACCTTC
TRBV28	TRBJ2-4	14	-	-	CASSLGGGRNIQYF	TGTGCCAGCAGTTTAGGGGGCGGGAGAAACATTCAGTACTTC
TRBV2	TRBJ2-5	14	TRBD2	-	CASSEAASGGTQYF	TGTGCCAGCAGTGAAGCGGCTAGCGGGGGCACCCAGTACTTC
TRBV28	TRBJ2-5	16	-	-	CASSLLAPQLQETQYF	TGTGCCAGCAGTTTATTAGCGCCCCAGCTCCAAGAGACCCAGTACTTC
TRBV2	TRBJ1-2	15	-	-	CASSDGAEGIYGYTF	TGTGCCAGCAGTGACGGGGCGGAGGGGATCTATGGCTACACCTTC
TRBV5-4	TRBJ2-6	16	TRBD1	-	CASSQGVLSGANVLTF	TGTGCCAGCAGCCAGGGGGTGCTCTCTGGGGCCAACGTCCTGACTTTC
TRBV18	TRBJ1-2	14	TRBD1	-	CASSPSTGAPGYTF	TGTGCCAGCTCACCCTCGACAGGGGCGCCTGGCTACACCTTC
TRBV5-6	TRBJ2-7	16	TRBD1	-	CASSPAGTGDSYEQYF	TGTGCCAGCAGCCCGGCCGGGACAGGGGATAGTTACGAGCAGTACTTC
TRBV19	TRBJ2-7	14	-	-	CASSLRDSSYEQYF	TGTGCCAGTAGTCTCCGGGACTCCTCCTACGAGCAGTACTTC
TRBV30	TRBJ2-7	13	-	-	CAWSVYRDYEQYF	TGTGCCTGGAGTGTATACAGGGACTACGAGCAGTACTTC
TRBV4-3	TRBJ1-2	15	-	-	CASSQDEDRNYGYTF	TGCGCCAGCAGCCAAGACGAGGACAGAAACTATGGCTACACCTTC
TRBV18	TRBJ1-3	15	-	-	CASSRNRADGNTIYF	TGTGCCAGCTCCCGTAACAGGGCAGATGGAAACACCATATATTTT
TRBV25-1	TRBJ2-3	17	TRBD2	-	CASSDLGLAGITDTQYF	TGTGCCAGCAGTGATTTGGGACTAGCGGGTATCACAGATACGCAGTATTTT
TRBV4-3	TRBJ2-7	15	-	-	CASSQEGRGKHEQYF	TGCGCCAGCAGCCAAGAGGGCAGGGGAAAGCACGAGCAGTACTTC